These T cell receptor beta chains were read from a single sample in a study of blood T cell repertoires in COVID-19. The protocol was immunoSEQ multiplex PCR, while the TCRdb copy is restricted to in-frame clones and leaves out a portion. The sample gives around 400,000 clones, nearly 90% of which show up once; around 1.5% is in the top ten. Sequencing was done on a sample of PBMCs or T cells enriched from blood (not recorded which). These receptors all come from a woman aged 18-29 years who had been exposed to COVID-19. The CDR3 runs from the conserved cysteine through the conserved F or W. D genes are given only for firm matches. Expanded clones are given a class, and other clones once, few, many or no size at all.

DNA: TGTGCCAGCAGCTCGACCGGACAGGGATACGAGCAGTACTTC
CDR3: CASSSTGQGYEQYF
V: TRBV7-3
size: .
D: TRBD1
J: TRBJ2-7

DNA: TGTGCCAGCAGCCGTGGCCCGGAGCAGTTCTTC
CDR3: CASSRGPEQFF
V: TRBV28
size: .
D: .
J: TRBJ2-1

DNA: TGTGCCAGCAGCTTAGGCCAGGGGGCGACTGAGCAGTACTTC
CDR3: CASSLGQGATEQYF
V: TRBV13
size: .
D: TRBD1
J: TRBJ2-7

DNA: TGTGCCAGCAGTGAAGCGCGGCGGGACGGCGGGGAGCTGTTTTTT
CDR3: CASSEARRDGGELFF
V: TRBV6-1
size: .
D: .
J: TRBJ2-2

DNA: TGTGCCAGCAGCTATAACAGGGGCAGGGAGACCCAGTACTTC
CDR3: CASSYNRGRETQYF
V: TRBV6-5
size: .
D: TRBD1
J: TRBJ2-5

DNA: TGCGCCAGCAGCCAAGGGACAGGGGGTCAATACGAGCAGTACTTC
CDR3: CASSQGTGGQYEQYF
V: TRBV4-3
size: once
D: TRBD1
J: TRBJ2-7

DNA: TGTGCCAGCAGCGTAGTGGCAGGGTCGCAGTACACCGGGGAGCTGTTTTTT
CDR3: CASSVVAGSQYTGELFF
V: TRBV9
size: .
D: .
J: TRBJ2-2

DNA: TGTGCCAGCAGTCCCAGGACAGGGTACAAAGCTTTCTTT
CDR3: CASSPRTGYKAFF
V: TRBV27
size: few
D: TRBD1
J: TRBJ1-1

DNA: TGTGCCATCAGTGAGGGGGGGGGCACTAATGAAAAACTGTTTTTT
CDR3: CAISEGGGTNEKLFF
V: TRBV10-3
size: .
D: .
J: TRBJ1-4

DNA: TGTGCCAGCAGCTTAGGGACAACCTACGAGCAGTACTTC
CDR3: CASSLGTTYEQYF
V: TRBV7-2
size: once
D: .
J: TRBJ2-7

DNA: TGTGCCAGCAGCTTGATGGGACAGGATAATGAAAAACTGTTTTTT
CDR3: CASSLMGQDNEKLFF
V: TRBV5-5
size: .
D: TRBD1
J: TRBJ1-4

DNA: TGTGCCAGCAGTTATCAGGGCTACAATGAGCAGTTCTTC
CDR3: CASSYQGYNEQFF
V: TRBV27
size: .
D: .
J: TRBJ2-1

DNA: TGTGCCAGCGCAGGGACAGGGATCAGCTACGAGCAGTACTTC
CDR3: CASAGTGISYEQYF
V: TRBV18
size: .
D: TRBD1
J: TRBJ2-7

DNA: TGTGCCAGCTCACCAAGTGCTAGCGGGGGGCTCTACGAGCAGTACTTC
CDR3: CASSPSASGGLYEQYF
V: TRBV18
size: .
D: TRBD2
J: TRBJ2-7

DNA: TGTGCCAGCAGTGGATCAGCGGGAAACTACAATGAGCAGTTCTTC
CDR3: CASSGSAGNYNEQFF
V: TRBV6-4
size: .
D: TRBD2
J: TRBJ2-1

DNA: TGTGCCAGCAGCTTGGGACTGAGCACTGAAGCTTTCTTT
CDR3: CASSLGLSTEAFF
V: TRBV5-8
size: few
D: .
J: TRBJ1-1

DNA: TGTGCCAGCAGTACAGGGGGCTTTACAGATACGCAGTATTTT
CDR3: CASSTGGFTDTQYF
V: TRBV28
size: .
D: TRBD1
J: TRBJ2-3

DNA: TGTGCCAGTCGGGACACGAACACTGAAGCTTTCTTT
CDR3: CASRDTNTEAFF
V: TRBV2
size: once
D: .
J: TRBJ1-1

DNA: TGTGCCAGCAGCGGGACTAGCGGGACTGGTTATCCGTATTTT
CDR3: CASSGTSGTGYPYF
V: TRBV7-9
size: .
D: TRBD2
J: TRBJ2-3

DNA: TGTGCCAGCAGCTTGCGTCGGGAAGTCGAGGAGCAGTTCTTC
CDR3: CASSLRREVEEQFF
V: TRBV5-4
size: .
D: .
J: TRBJ2-1

DNA: TGTGCCAGCAGTTACTCTCGGTATAGCAATCAGCCCCAGCATTTT
CDR3: CASSYSRYSNQPQHF
V: TRBV6-5
size: .
D: .
J: TRBJ1-5

DNA: TGCGCCAGCAGCTTGGCCAGGGGCCCCCCGCAAGAGACCCAGTACTTC
CDR3: CASSLARGPPQETQYF
V: TRBV5-1
size: .
D: .
J: TRBJ2-5

DNA: TGTGCCAGCAGGGGACAGGGGGAATCTGGGGCCAACGTCCTGACTTTC
CDR3: CASRGQGESGANVLTF
V: TRBV28
size: .
D: TRBD1
J: TRBJ2-6

DNA: TGTGCCAGCAGCGCCGACAGGGGTCATGAGCAGTTCTTC
CDR3: CASSADRGHEQFF
V: TRBV11-2
size: .
D: TRBD1
J: TRBJ2-1

DNA: TGTGCCAGCAGCTTAAGGGGGACTGGAAACACCATATATTTT
CDR3: CASSLRGTGNTIYF
V: TRBV7-9
size: .
D: .
J: TRBJ1-3

DNA: TGTGCCAGCAGCTTCTCAGGGCTCGGGCAAGAGACCCAGTACTTC
CDR3: CASSFSGLGQETQYF
V: TRBV5-5
size: .
D: .
J: TRBJ2-5

DNA: TGTGCCAGCAGTTGGTCAGGCGGGACTAATGAAAAACTGTTTTTT
CDR3: CASSWSGGTNEKLFF
V: TRBV6-5
size: .
D: .
J: TRBJ1-4

DNA: TGTGCCAGTAGTACCTGGACAGGGGGGCACAATGAGCAGTTCTTC
CDR3: CASSTWTGGHNEQFF
V: TRBV19
size: .
D: TRBD1
J: TRBJ2-1

DNA: TGTGCCAGCAGCGTAGAGGCGGTGGGTCGCGACGAGCAGTACTTC
CDR3: CASSVEAVGRDEQYF
V: TRBV9
size: .
D: .
J: TRBJ2-7

DNA: TGCGCCAGCAGACCTGCGGCGGGAGTGACTGGGAATGAGCAGTTCTTC
CDR3: CASRPAAGVTGNEQFF
V: TRBV5-1
size: .
D: TRBD2
J: TRBJ2-1

DNA: TGTGCCAGCAGCCAGCTGGGACTAGCGGCGAGCACAGATACGCAGTATTTT
CDR3: CASSQLGLAASTDTQYF
V: TRBV3-1/TRBV3-2
size: few
D: TRBD2
J: TRBJ2-3

DNA: TGTGCCAGCAGTTGGACAGAGAACACTGAAGCTTTCTTT
CDR3: CASSWTENTEAFF
V: TRBV6-5
size: .
D: .
J: TRBJ1-1

DNA: TGTGCCAGCAGCAGATCTAGCGGGGGGGCAAGCGAGCAGTACTTC
CDR3: CASSRSSGGASEQYF
V: TRBV7-2
size: few
D: TRBD2
J: TRBJ2-7

DNA: TGTGCCAGCTCACCAATGGACCTAGCGGGACAAGAGACCCAGTACTTC
CDR3: CASSPMDLAGQETQYF
V: TRBV18
size: .
D: TRBD2
J: TRBJ2-5

DNA: TGTGCCAGCAGCTTAGATGCAGGCGAGCAGTACTTC
CDR3: CASSLDAGEQYF
V: TRBV7-9
size: .
D: .
J: TRBJ2-7

DNA: TGTGCCAGCAGCTTGGGGGCTTACAATCAGCCCCAGCATTTT
CDR3: CASSLGAYNQPQHF
V: TRBV7-2
size: .
D: .
J: TRBJ1-5

DNA: TGTGCCAGCTACGAACAGGGCGGCAATCAGCCCCAGCATTTT
CDR3: CASYEQGGNQPQHF
V: TRBV19
size: .
D: .
J: TRBJ1-5

DNA: TGTGCCAGTAGTATAGGGCCGACTACCGGCACAGATACGCAGTATTTT
CDR3: CASSIGPTTGTDTQYF
V: TRBV19
size: .
D: .
J: TRBJ2-3

DNA: TGTGCCAGCAGCTCCCCGACAGGACAGAACACTGAAGCTTTCTTT
CDR3: CASSSPTGQNTEAFF
V: TRBV7-2
size: .
D: .
J: TRBJ1-1

DNA: TGTGCCAGCGGACAGGGCCTTGGGAACACTGAAGCTTTCTTT
CDR3: CASGQGLGNTEAFF
V: TRBV2
size: .
D: TRBD1
J: TRBJ1-1

DNA: TGTGCCAGCTCACCGAACGGCGGAGTCTATGGCTACACCTTC
CDR3: CASSPNGGVYGYTF
V: TRBV18
size: .
D: .
J: TRBJ1-2

DNA: TGCAGCGTTGTTAGGAGCCCCTACGAGCAGTACTTC
CDR3: CSVVRSPYEQYF
V: TRBV29-1
size: .
D: .
J: TRBJ2-7